This entry lists 18 T cell receptor beta chains sequenced from one sample in a study of glioma-infiltrating T cells after dendritic cell vaccination. Libraries were prepared by immunoSEQ multiplex PCR; TCRdb keeps only in-frame clonotypes and omits some of them. The sample includes 93,000 or so clones, about four fifths of them seen just once. Sequences were derived from blood, sampled before dendritic cell vaccination. The receptors derive from a human donor with glioblastoma.

The gene calls are TRBV11-2 and TRBJ1-6; D is unclear. V dropped 1 base and J dropped 7 bases, with 8 bases sitting between them. Germline CDR1 SGHAT, CDR2 FQNNGV. This CDR3 has 14 residues. The CDR3 bases are TGTGCCAGCAGCTTAGCCCAGGCCAATTCACCCCTCCACTTT. Encoded protein: CASSLAQANSPLHF.

This clone was recorded at least ten times. The chain has TRBV5-4 and TRBJ2-2; D not certain. This CDR3 has 14 residues. V lost 0 bases and J 1 base, leaving 4 bases between the germline ends. CDR1 is SGHNT, CDR2 YYREEE, per germline (reference sequence). The CDR3 DNA reads as TGTGCCAGCAGCTTGGACTGGAACACCGGGGAGCTGTTTTTT. Translation: CASSLDWNTGELFF.

V usage is TRBV5-1 and J usage is TRBJ1-1; 9 nucleotides align to TRBD1. The CDR3 has 16 residues. From germline, CDR1 is SGHRS and CDR2 YFSETQ. V lost 4 bases, J lost 0 bases, and 7 bases stayed unmatched. The CDR3 sequence: CASSRTGGFMNTEAFF. The CDR3, as DNA: TGCGCCAGCAGCCGAACAGGGGGCTTCATGAACACTGAAGCTTTCTTT.

The chain has TRBV5-1 and TRBJ2-3, with 10 bases identical to TRBD1. This CDR3 region has 14 residues. With V trimmed by 3 bases and J by 6 bases, 4 bases remained unmatched. Germline V lookup: CDR1 SGHRS, CDR2 YFSETQ. As DNA, the CDR3 is TGCGCCAGCAGCTCCGGACAGGGGGTGGATACGCAGTATTTT. This gives the protein CASSSGQGVDTQYF.

This chain connects TRBV7-2 to TRBJ2-5; 8 bases fit TRBD2. Germline CDR1 SGHTA, CDR2 FQGNSA. Trimming cost V 1 base and J 5 bases; bases outside gene matches: 6. The CDR3 extends over 15 amino acids. The DNA for the CDR3 is TGTGCCAGCAGCTTAGTCGTCTCGGGGGGGGAGACCCAGTACTTC. It yields the protein CASSLVVSGGETQYF.

The sample holds a few counts of this clone. The V and J genes are TRBV4-3 and TRBJ1-3; D is unclear. CDR3 length: 14 amino acids. CDR1 and CDR2 from the germline V gene are LGHNA and YSLEER. Trimming removed 1 base from V and 0 bases from J, with 4 bases in between. DNA of the CDR3: TGCGCCAGCAGCCAAGCAAACTCTGGAAACACCATATATTTT. Its protein is CASSQANSGNTIYF.

This chain links TRBV11-2 with TRBJ2-1; D is uncertain. The CDR3 totals 12 residues. Trimming removed 5 bases from V and 9 bases from J, with 11 bases in between. CDR1 and CDR2 from the germline V gene are SGHAT and FQNNGV. In DNA, the CDR3 is TGTGCCAGCAGCCTGGTGGTCGGTGAGCAGTTCTTC. Its translation: CASSLVVGEQFF.

The chain uses TRBV5-1 and TRBJ2-3; tentative D call: TRBD1 (6 bases). Germline CDR1 is SGHRS and CDR2 is YFSETQ. The CDR3 is made up of 15 amino acids. V gave up 1 base and J gave up 1 base, with 10 bases separating them. The DNA of the CDR3 is TGCGCCAGCAGCTTGATACAGGGTGGCACAGATACGCAGTATTTT. Translation gives CASSLIQGGTDTQYF.

The chain employs TRBV21-1 and TRBJ1-1. TRBV21-1 is reported as a pseudogene. CDR3 size: 13 residues. The CDR3 nucleotides are TGTGCCAGCAGCGGACGGGGGAACACTGAAGCTTTCTTT. Translated: CASSGRGNTEAFF.

The DNA for the CDR3 is TGTGCCAGCAGCTTGGGGAGCTCCTACAATGAGCAGTTCTTC. Its translation is CASSLGSSYNEQFF. The V gene is TRBV11-3, the J gene TRBJ2-1, with a possible D match to TRBD2 (5 bases). Trimming removed 3 bases from V and 0 bases from J, with 6 bases in between. The V gene's germline CDR1 is SGHNT and CDR2 YENEEA. This CDR3 is 14 amino acids long.

The chain carries TRBV5-1 and TRBJ1-1; D is possibly TRBD1 (5 bases). Trimming cost V 0 bases and J 4 bases, with 13 bases left between them. CDR3 length equals 15 residues. CDR1 is SGHRS and CDR2 is YFSETQ in the germline V gene. The CDR3 DNA reads TGCGCCAGCAGCTTGGCCTCAGGGTTGGGCACTGAAGCTTTCTTT. Translated, it gives CASSLASGLGTEAFF. Using reference TRBV5-1 and TRBJ1-1 for the parts outside the CDR3, the full variable domain is KAGVTQTPRYLIKTRGQQVTLSCSPISGHRSVSWYQQTPGQGLQFLFEYFSETQRNKGNFPGRFSGRQFSNSRSEMNVSTLELGDSALYLCASSLASGLGTEAFFGQGTRLTVV.

The J gene is TRBJ2-5, the V gene TRBV5-1; D remains ambiguous. The J call could be wrong; TRBJ2-7 is a better fit for the DNA end. The CDR3 sequence is 13 residues long. Germline lookup yields CDR1 SGHRS and CDR2 YFSETQ. CDR3 in amino acids: CASSSGSPYEQYF. Written as DNA, the CDR3 is TGCGCCAGCAGCTCCGGGTCCCCCTACGAGCAGTACTTC.

CDR3 nucleotides: TGCGCCAGCCGGGGGAGTTCAGGAGGCTCCTATAATTCACCCCTCCACTTT. Its translation: CASRGSSGGSYNSPLHF. The J gene is TRBJ1-6, the V gene TRBV5-1; TRBD1 might be the D (5 bases). The CDR3 extends over 17 amino acids. Trimming pared 7 bases from V and 0 bases from J, leaving 17 bases between. Germline values: CDR1 SGHRS, CDR2 YFSETQ. The complete variable domain, with remaining parts taken from reference TRBV5-1 and TRBJ1-6, reads KAGVTQTPRYLIKTRGQQVTLSCSPISGHRSVSWYQQTPGQGLQFLFEYFSETQRNKGNFPGRFSGRQFSNSRSEMNVSTLELGDSALYLCASRGSSGGSYNSPLHFGNGTRLTVT.

This chain connects TRBV27 to TRBJ1-6; 9 bases agree with TRBD1. The V and J ends lost 5 bases and 12 bases, in that order; junction bases with no gene match: 8. CDR1 is MNHEY and CDR2 is SMNVEV in the germline V gene (reference sequence). The CDR3 is 14 residues long. The CDR3 is CASSRWTGEKPLHF. In DNA, the CDR3 is TGTGCCAGCAGTCGGTGGACAGGGGAAAAACCCCTCCACTTT.

The chain carries TRBV19 and TRBJ1-5; possible D gene TRBD1, 5 bases. Germline V gene data show CDR1 as LNHDA and CDR2 as SQIVND (reference sequence). The CDR3 is made up of 16 amino acids. Trimming left V 0 bases short and J 3 bases short, with 12 bases between. The CDR3 reads CASSIDRVLDNQPQHF. CDR3 nucleotides: TGTGCCAGTAGTATAGACAGGGTTTTGGACAATCAGCCCCAGCATTTT. Full variable domain (outside the CDR3, taken from reference TRBV19 and TRBJ1-5): DGGITQSPKYLFRKEGQNVTLSCEQNLNHDAMYWYRQDPGQGLRLIYYSQIVNDFQKGDIAEGYSVSREKKESFPLTVTSAQKNPTAFYLCASSIDRVLDNQPQHFGDGTRLSIL.

This rearrangement joins TRBV2 to TRBJ2-3; D is unresolved. CDR1 is SNHLY, CDR2 FYNNEI, per germline. The CDR3 has 15 residues. The V end lost 1 base, the J end lost 0 bases, and 8 bases lay between the germline ends. CDR3: CASSEDWASTDTQYF. DNA for the CDR3: TGTGCCAGCAGTGAAGACTGGGCTAGCACAGATACGCAGTATTTT.

V is TRBV5-1 and J is TRBJ1-2; D is uncertain. CDR3 length: 14 amino acids. V gave up 5 bases and J gave up 0 bases, with 11 bases separating them. CDR1 and CDR2 from the germline V gene are SGHRS and YFSETQ. CDR3 DNA: TGCGCCAGCAGTTCGCCACAGTCTAACTATGGCTACACCTTC. Encoded protein: CASSSPQSNYGYTF. The entire variable domain, with the rest obtained from reference TRBV5-1 and TRBJ1-2, is as follows: KAGVTQTPRYLIKTRGQQVTLSCSPISGHRSVSWYQQTPGQGLQFLFEYFSETQRNKGNFPGRFSGRQFSNSRSEMNVSTLELGDSALYLCASSSPQSNYGYTFGSGTRLTVV.

This clone was seen just once. This chain connects TRBV1 to TRBJ2-5; the D segment call TRBD1 is taken from the table without a DNA check. TRBV1 is given as a pseudogene. The CDR3 is 12 amino acids. CDR3 in amino acids: CTSSQPRGTQYF. The CDR3 DNA reads as TGCACCAGCAGCCAACCCAGGGGGACCCAGTACTTC.